This T cell receptor beta chain emerged from a study of CD8 T cells in Susac syndrome. When the RNA was reverse transcribed, random hexamers were used with an input of 0.5 to 1 ug. TCRdb reprocessed the immunoSEQ multiplex PCR reads via MiXCR and lists one record per CDR3 protein. In the table there are some 65,000 distinct CDR3 sequences, just under 95% of which are singletons. On this clonotype: Its target is unknown.

Overall study findings and caveats: Individuals included in the TCR sequencing and HLA analysis were acknowledged by the study to be relatively few in number.

Per germline, CDR1 LNHNV and CDR2 YYDKDF (reference sequence). CDR3 length: 12 residues. V was cut by 1 base and J by 3 bases, with 4 bases left in between. The V gene is TRBV15, the J gene TRBJ2-7; D unclear. Sequences were obtained from CD8+ T cells from PBMCs. The receptor was isolated from a human donor with multiple sclerosis. In DNA, the CDR3 is TGTGCCACCAGCAGAGTAGGCTACGAGCAGTACTTC. Its protein is CATSRVGYEQYF.